This T cell receptor beta chain was recovered during a study of cytomegalovirus exposure and HLA in healthy donors. Study-wide background: From some 190 million T cells, an earlier analysis saw 120 million or so unique TCR beta sequences. Study-level points and caveats: In an earlier analysis, most TCR beta V segments were productive about 87% or about 30% of the time. A later examination showed that TCR association rates differed by HLA locus, with DRB1 most and HLA-C fewest.

This clone turned up a few times. No antigen is known for it. This CDR3 contains 15 residues. V shed 0 bases and J shed 7 bases, with 10 bases lying between them. The V gene's germline CDR1 is PRHDT and CDR2 FYEKMQ (reference sequence). The study ran its PCR with 60 Vbeta and 13 Jbeta primers. Generated by immunoSEQ multiplex PCR, the TCRdb table keeps only in-frame clones and is missing some. Seen here are over 130,000 clones, around 65% observed once, and the top ten hold around 6.3%. The sample was PBMCs. The origin of this receptor is a woman in her fifties or sixties in good health and CMV-seronegative. The chain is built from TRBV13 and TRBJ1-6; no clear D. The CDR3 region has the DNA TGTGCCAGCAGCTTAGGGACCAAGCGGAATTCACCCCTCCACTTT. Its translation is CASSLGTKRNSPLHF.